The 25 T cell receptor beta chains in this list originate from one sample, sequenced in a study of blood T cell repertoires in COVID-19. Assay used: immunoSEQ multiplex PCR; TCRdb lists only in-frame clones, some missing. The repertoire includes 300,000 to 400,000 clones, 86% of them detected once, and 7.1% sits in the top ten. Specimen: peripheral blood. Receptor source: a woman aged 55-75 years with COVID-19, enrolled during active disease.

The chain employs TRBV4-3 and TRBJ1-6, with unresolved D. The CDR3 sequence is 15 residues long. V dropped 3 bases and J dropped 5 bases, with 11 bases sitting between them. CDR1 is LGHNA and CDR2 is YSLEER in the germline V gene. The CDR3 region is CASSQAGKDNSPLHF. The DNA for the CDR3 is TGCGCCAGCAGCCAGGCCGGGAAAGATAATTCACCCCTCCACTTT.

This rearrangement joins TRBV12-3 or TRBV12-4 to TRBJ2-5, with TRBD2 matching over 10 bases. V was pared by 10 bases and J by 5 bases, with 7 bases of the junction left unmatched. The CDR3 loop spans 13 amino acids. The CDR3 is CATKLAGKETQYF. The CDR3, as DNA: TGTGCCACAAAACTAGCGGGGAAGGAGACCCAGTACTTC.

The chain has TRBV10-3 and TRBJ1-2, with 8 bases lining up with TRBD1. V dropped 3 bases and J dropped 5; count of bases not matched to a gene: 5. Per the germline V gene, CDR1 is ENHRY and CDR2 is SYGVKD. CDR3 length: 14 amino acids. CDR3 amino acids: CAISDQGARYGYTF. The CDR3 DNA sequence: TGTGCCATCAGTGACCAGGGGGCGAGATATGGCTACACCTTC.

This chain joins TRBV4-1 and TRBJ1-1, with D unresolved. Per germline, CDR1 MGHRA and CDR2 YSYEKL. The CDR3 extends over 14 amino acids. The ends were cut back, 3 bases at V and 10 bases at J, with 18 bases in the middle. The CDR3 coding sequence is TGCGCCAGCAGCCAGACCCCGGCGGGCGGAGGAGCTTTCTTT. This gives the protein CASSQTPAGGGAFF.

This chain connects TRBV10-1 to TRBJ2-6; D is ambiguous. Germline values: CDR1 WNHNN, CDR2 SYGVQD (reference sequence). Deletions cut 10 bases from V and 1 base from J, with 5 bases between. The CDR3 is made up of 12 amino acids. The CDR3 DNA is TGCGCCATCGGTTCTGGGGCCAACGTCCTGACTTTC. Protein sequence: CAIGSGANVLTF.

J is TRBJ1-1 and V is TRBV3-1 (or the pseudogene TRBV3-2); 8 positions match TRBD1. The CDR3 is 14 amino acids. V lost 8 bases and J lost 3; bases outside the gene matches: 8. Per the germline V gene, CDR1 is LGHDT and CDR2 is YNNKEL (reference sequence). CDR3 sequence (DNA): TGTGCCAGCGTAGACAGGGGTATGGACACTGAAGCTTTCTTT. Protein sequence: CASVDRGMDTEAFF.

This clone was seen only a few times. Distinct nucleotide sequences in the sample also encode this CDR3. The CDR3 region is CASSDRPDSIFEKLFF. CDR3 DNA: TGTGCCAGCAGTGACCGACCCGACAGCATATTTGAAAAACTGTTTTTT. V and J are TRBV27 and TRBJ1-4; D possibly corresponds to TRBD1 (5 bases). CDR1 MNHEY and CDR2 SMNVEV come from the germline V gene (reference sequence). The germline V and J ends were trimmed by 5 bases and 7 bases, with 20 bases remaining between them. This CDR3 region has 16 residues.

V gene TRBV7-9 combines with J gene TRBJ2-5, with 10 bases matching TRBD2. Germline V CDR1 and CDR2: SEHNR, FQNEAQ (reference sequence). Trimming at V came to 2 bases and at J to 2 bases, leaving 11 bases not matched to a gene. The CDR3 loop spans 18 amino acids. CDR3 nucleotides: TGTGCCAGCAGCTTAACGCTAGCGGGGGTTCGGGGACAAGAGACCCAGTACTTC. It translates to CASSLTLAGVRGQETQYF.

J is TRBJ2-1 and V is TRBV2, with 9 bases aligning to TRBD2. CDR3 length equals 15 residues. Germline CDR1 reads SNHLY; CDR2 reads FYNNEI. The junction had 12 bases not matched to a gene; V was cut back by 8 bases and J by 7 bases. CDR3 loop: CASRKAASGANEQFF. The CDR3 region has the DNA TGTGCCAGCCGCAAAGCGGCTAGCGGGGCAAATGAGCAGTTCTTC.

The gene calls are TRBV6-2 or TRBV6-3 and TRBJ1-6; 11 bases are a match to TRBD1. Looked up from germline, CDR1 is MNHEY and CDR2 is SVGEGT. The CDR3 covers 16 residues. The V segment lost 4 bases and the J segment 11 bases; nucleotides outside the gene matches: 10. CDR3 DNA sequence: TGTGCCAGCAGTTTAATCGGAGGGACAGGGGGACCACCCCTCCACTTT. Translated, it gives CASSLIGGTGGPPLHF.

This clone was counted a single time. CDR3: CASSQVVVQENTEAFF. The CDR3 region has the DNA TGCGCCAGCAGCCAAGTAGTGGTGCAGGAGAACACTGAAGCTTTCTTT. The V gene is TRBV4-1, the J gene TRBJ1-1, with D uncertain. V was trimmed by 1 base and J by 1 base, leaving 13 bases between them. The CDR3 runs to 16 residues. Germline V gene data show CDR1 as MGHRA and CDR2 as YSYEKL.

Here the CDR3 reads CASSPTSGAGETQYF. In DNA, the CDR3 is TGTGCCAGCAGTCCGACTAGCGGGGCCGGGGAGACCCAGTACTTC. V usage is TRBV7-3 and J usage is TRBJ2-5; 11 nucleotides match TRBD2. V gave up 6 bases and J gave up 5 bases; unmatched junction bases: 8. This CDR3 comprises 15 residues. Germline-derived CDR1 and CDR2 are SGHTA and FQGTGA.

The chain employs TRBV9 and TRBJ1-4, with D possibly being TRBD1 (6 bases). The V gene lost 3 bases and the J gene lost 7 bases, with 19 bases spanning the gap. The CDR3 has 16 residues. Germline V gene sequence: CDR1 SGDLS, CDR2 YYNGEE. The DNA for the CDR3 is TGTGCCAGCAGCGAGGGAGGGGGTTTCGGGACTGAAAAACTGTTTTTT. This encodes CASSEGGGFGTEKLFF.

V is TRBV11-1 and J is TRBJ2-2; perhaps TRBD2 as D (6 bases). Germline V gene lookup returns CDR1 SGHAT and CDR2 FQDESV (reference sequence). This CDR3 contains 16 residues. Trimming removed 2 bases from V and 3 bases from J, with 13 bases in between. The CDR3 DNA sequence: TGTGCCAGCAGCTTACCCCGGGGGTGGTACACCGGGGAGCTGTTTTTT. Amino acid sequence: CASSLPRGWYTGELFF.

This clone was picked up one time. The chain links TRBV19 to TRBJ2-5; 14 bases agree with TRBD2. J lost 3 bases, V lost 4 bases, and 1 base had no gene match. Germline V gene lookup returns CDR1 LNHDA and CDR2 SQIVND (reference sequence). This CDR3 is 15 amino acids long. This CDR3 reads CASSTGLAGEETQYF. In DNA form, the CDR3 reads TGTGCCAGTAGTACGGGACTAGCGGGGGAAGAGACCCAGTACTTC.

This clone was counted many times. The chain is built from TRBV5-4 and TRBJ1-2; 9 bases are a match to TRBD1. The germline CDR1 and CDR2 sequences are SGHNT and YYREEE (reference sequence). This CDR3 has 13 residues. J was trimmed by 4 bases and V by 6 bases; bases with no gene match: 4. CDR3 in amino acids: CASTSQGAYGYTF. For the CDR3, the DNA is TGTGCCAGCACCTCACAGGGGGCCTATGGCTACACCTTC.

This clone has more than one count but fewer than ten. CDR3 sequence: CSVGFGGPYNEQFF. The CDR3 DNA reads TGCAGCGTTGGTTTTGGGGGCCCGTACAATGAGCAGTTCTTC. The chain is built from TRBV29-1 and TRBJ2-1; D is possibly TRBD1 (6 bases). Between the trimmed V and J ends, which lost 4 bases and 4 bases, there was a span of 14 bases. This CDR3 has 14 amino acids. Looked up from germline, CDR1 is SQVTM and CDR2 is ANQGSEA.

In nucleotides, the CDR3 is TGTGCTAGTGGTTTGGGACAATCAACTAATGAAAAACTGTTTTTT. Amino acid sequence: CASGLGQSTNEKLFF. This sequence joins TRBV12-5 and TRBJ1-4; D is unclear. This CDR3 region has 15 residues. CDR1 LGHNT and CDR2 FRNRAP come from the germline V gene. V was shortened by 1 base and J by 0 bases, with 6 bases between the two germline ends.

The V call is TRBV7-2, the J call TRBJ2-1; D is perhaps TRBD2 (5 bases). CDR1 SGHTA and CDR2 FQGNSA come from the germline V gene. Between the trimmed V and J ends, which lost 2 bases and 9 bases, there was a span of 8 bases. The CDR3 has 12 residues. DNA of the CDR3: TGTGCCAGCAGCTTAACAAGCGGTGAGCAGTTCTTC. The encoded protein is CASSLTSGEQFF.

This clone has just one count. DNA of the CDR3: TGTGCCAGCAGCCCCCGCGCTAGCGGGGCCTATGTTTCCTACGAGCAGTACTTC. It is translated as CASSPRASGAYVSYEQYF. The rearrangement joins TRBV13 to TRBJ2-7; 9 bases map to TRBD2. V lost 5 bases, J lost 1 base, and 15 bases stayed unmatched. CDR1 and CDR2 (germline): PRHDT, FYEKMQ (reference sequence). The CDR3 extends over 18 amino acids.

The rearrangement uses TRBV18 and TRBJ1-3; no definite D call. Looked up from germline, CDR1 is KGHSH and CDR2 is LQKENI. The CDR3 loop spans 15 amino acids. The germline V and J ends were trimmed by 0 bases and 0 bases, with 6 bases remaining between them. In nucleotides, the CDR3 is TGTGCCAGCTCACCACCGTCCGGCTCTGGAAACACCATATATTTT. Its translation is CASSPPSGSGNTIYF.

The V and J genes are TRBV19 and TRBJ1-3; D ambiguous. Trimming took 8 bases from V and 0 from J, leaving 14 bases between them. The CDR3 runs to 15 residues. CDR1 LNHDA and CDR2 SQIVND come from the germline V gene (reference sequence). Written as DNA, the CDR3 is TGTGCCAGTTCCTCCACCGTGAGCTCTGGAAACACCATATATTTT. Translating gives CASSSTVSSGNTIYF.

The CDR3 sequence: CASSHGTGGVADTQYF. CDR3 coding DNA: TGTGCCAGCAGCCATGGGACAGGGGGTGTTGCAGATACGCAGTATTTT. V usage is TRBV7-2 and J usage is TRBJ2-3; TRBD1 aligns across 11 bases. This CDR3 has 16 amino acids. Looked up from germline, CDR1 is SGHTA and CDR2 is FQGNSA. The junction had 8 bases not matched to a gene; V was cut back by 5 bases and J by 4 bases.

The chain links TRBV7-9 to TRBJ2-3; possible D gene TRBD1, 6 bases. Trimming removed 2 bases at V and 1 base at J, with 7 bases between. Looked up from germline, CDR1 is SEHNR and CDR2 is FQNEAQ (reference sequence). The CDR3 extends over 14 amino acids. CDR3 sequence: CASSLSGGTDTQYF. CDR3 nucleotides: TGTGCCAGCAGCTTATCAGGGGGCACAGATACGCAGTATTTT.

The rearrangement joins TRBV18 to TRBJ2-1; the match to TRBD2 covers 7 bases. This CDR3 has 16 amino acids. J lost 1 base, V lost 1 base, and 4 bases had no gene match. In germline, CDR1 is KGHSH, CDR2 LQKENI. The CDR3 region is CASSPLASGSYNEQFF. The CDR3 coding sequence is TGTGCCAGCTCACCACTAGCTAGCGGTTCCTACAATGAGCAGTTCTTC.